What follows are 18 T cell receptor beta chains derived from one specimen sequenced in a study of vaccination and CD4 T cells after COVID-19. Documented treatment: approximately 9-day PBMC culture with coronavirus spike peptide pools or control peptides (ViraFEST assay). These receptors' antigens are unknown. An Oncomine TCR Beta short-read assay was used to sequence the DNA from cultured CD4+ T cells. TCRdb reprocessed the PCR reads with MiXCR, giving one entry per CDR3 protein. The repertoire holds some 16,000 distinct CDR3 sequences, less than 60% seen once, with 7% to 10% in the top ten. The sample comprised CD4+ T cells from blood, cultured in vitro. These receptors were obtained from a human donor who had recovered from COVID-19.

The V call is TRBV7-9, the J call TRBJ1-2; 9 bases match TRBD1. The V and J ends lost 3 bases and 6 bases, in that order; junction bases with no gene match: 8. Germline loops: CDR1 SEHNR, CDR2 FQNEAQ (reference sequence). This CDR3 spans 15 amino acids. CDR3 coding DNA: TGTGCCAGCAGCTTGGGGACAGGGAGTAGGGATGGCTACACCTTC. Translated, it gives CASSLGTGSRDGYTF.

This clonotype was detected once. The chain carries TRBV9 and TRBJ2-5, with a weak D call TRBD1 (5 bases). Germline V gene lookup returns CDR1 SGDLS and CDR2 YYNGEE. Trimming shortened V by 7 bases and J by 5 bases, and 12 bases separated the two germline ends. The CDR3 spans 12 residues. This CDR3 is CASSGLSETQYF. CDR3 DNA: TGTGCCAGCTCAGGGTTATCGGAGACCCAGTACTTC.

The chain combines TRBV4-3 with TRBJ2-3; no reliable D call. The length of the CDR3 is 14 residues. The V end lost 1 base, the J end lost 2 bases, and 7 bases lay between the germline ends. CDR1 LGHNA and CDR2 YSLEER come from the germline V gene. In DNA form, the CDR3 reads TGCGCCAGCAGCCAAGTCGAGACCACAGATACGCAGTATTTT. Amino acids: CASSQVETTDTQYF.

This clonotype came up a few times. The chain links TRBV3-1 to TRBJ1-2; D not resolved. CDR3 length: 15 residues. In germline, CDR1 is LGHDT, CDR2 YNNKEL (reference sequence). V lost 4 bases and J 3 bases, leaving 15 bases between the germline ends. DNA for the CDR3: TGTGCCAGCAGCCTGGCGGACCTTCGGGACTATGGCTACACCTTC. This codes for CASSLADLRDYGYTF.

This clonotype was seen a few times. This chain joins TRBV2 and TRBJ1-2; D not certain. Per germline, CDR1 SNHLY and CDR2 FYNNEI. This CDR3 is 12 amino acids long. With 4 bases removed from V and 1 base from J, the gap between germline ends came to 4 bases. CDR3 coding DNA: TGTGCCAGCAGTGCTGGTAACTATGGCTACACCTTC. Its protein product is CASSAGNYGYTF.

This clonotype has just a few counts. This rearrangement joins TRBV10-3 to TRBJ1-5; D is possibly TRBD1 (5 bases). Deletions cut 3 bases from V and 1 base from J, with 7 bases between. CDR1 and CDR2 from the germline V gene are ENHRY and SYGVKD. CDR3 length: 14 residues. The DNA of the CDR3 is TGTGCCATCAGTGAAGGGGTGAGCAATCAGCCCCAGCATTTT. Amino acids: CAISEGVSNQPQHF.

V is TRBV6-2 or TRBV6-3 and J is TRBJ2-1, with TRBD1 identical over 8 bases. Germline trimming cut 5 bases from V and 8 bases from J; bases unmatched to any gene: 11. The CDR3 has 15 amino acids. Germline CDR1 MNHEY, CDR2 SVGEGT. In nucleotides, the CDR3 is TGTGCCAGCAGTCAAAACCCCAGGGGGCTCGATGAGCAGTTCTTC. Protein sequence: CASSQNPRGLDEQFF.

This chain joins TRBV20-1 and TRBJ1-4; the D is unclear. CDR3 size: 13 residues. Germline V gene data show CDR1 as DFQATT and CDR2 as SNEGSKA (reference sequence). V dropped 6 bases and J dropped 5 bases, with 13 bases sitting between them. The CDR3 sequence is CSARTQWNEKLFF. Written as DNA, the CDR3 is TGCAGTGCCAGGACGCAGTGGAATGAAAAACTGTTTTTT.

The V gene is TRBV12-3 or TRBV12-4, the J gene TRBJ1-1; 8 nucleotides agree with TRBD1. The CDR3 has 14 residues. With V trimmed by 1 base and J by 10 bases, 8 bases remained unmatched. The CDR3 nucleotides are TGTGCCAGCAGTTTAGGACAGGGGAGGACCCGAGCTTTCTTT. Protein product: CASSLGQGRTRAFF.

The chain carries TRBV28 and TRBJ1-3; D ambiguous. Germline CDR1 MDHEN, CDR2 SYDVKM. The CDR3 contains 15 residues. Between the trimmed V and J ends, which lost 5 bases and 0 bases, there was a span of 11 bases. CDR3 sequence (DNA): TGTGCCAGCAGTAGACAACAGAGCTCTGGAAACACCATATATTTT. This codes for CASSRQQSSGNTIYF.

This clonotype was observed a handful of times. The gene calls are TRBV20-1 and TRBJ2-7; the match to TRBD1 covers 10 bases. The CDR3 totals 15 residues. The germline V gene has CDR1 DFQATT and CDR2 SNEGSKA (reference sequence). With V trimmed by 5 bases and J by 0 bases, 7 bases remained unmatched. The CDR3 sequence is CSAPNRDRGSYEQYF. The CDR3 nucleotides are TGCAGTGCTCCGAACCGGGACAGGGGCTCCTACGAGCAGTACTTC.

The chain is built from TRBV7-9 and TRBJ2-1; 9 positions match TRBD1. Per the germline V gene, CDR1 is SEHNR and CDR2 is FQNEAQ (reference sequence). The junction had 4 bases not matched to a gene; V was cut back by 0 bases and J by 7 bases. The CDR3 is 15 amino acids. The CDR3 DNA follows: TGTGCCAGCAGCTTAGCAGGGACAGGGCAAAATGAGCAGTTCTTC. Its protein product is CASSLAGTGQNEQFF.

V usage is TRBV27 and J usage is TRBJ1-1; D perhaps matches TRBD1 (6 bases). This CDR3 contains 13 residues. Germline values: CDR1 MNHEY, CDR2 SMNVEV (reference sequence). Deletions cut 6 bases from V and 4 bases from J, with 12 bases between. The CDR3 region is CASRWGPGTEAFF. CDR3 nucleotides: TGTGCCAGCAGATGGGGGCCGGGCACTGAAGCTTTCTTT.

The gene calls are TRBV7-9 and TRBJ1-1; unclear D gene. Germline lookup yields CDR1 SEHNR and CDR2 FQNEAQ (reference sequence). CDR3 size: 14 residues. V shed 1 base and J shed 0 bases, with 6 bases lying between them. CDR3 in amino acids: CASSLVGMNTEAFF. The CDR3 nucleotides are TGTGCCAGCAGCTTAGTGGGGATGAACACTGAAGCTTTCTTT.

The CDR3 here is CASSPRTSGTLSYEQYF. The CDR3 coding sequence is TGTGCCAGCAGCCCAAGGACTAGCGGGACCCTATCCTACGAGCAGTACTTC. The V call is TRBV7-2, the J call TRBJ2-7, with 12 bases lining up with TRBD2. Unmatched junction bases numbered 9, after V lost 5 bases and J lost 1 base. CDR1 and CDR2 (germline): SGHTA, FQGNSA. The CDR3 sequence is 17 residues long.

The chain has TRBV5-1 and TRBJ1-2; D might be TRBD1 (5 bases). The germline gives CDR1 SGHRS, CDR2 YFSETQ. Trimming left V 0 bases short and J 4 bases short, with 10 bases between. The CDR3 is 14 residues long. CDR3 sequence: CASSLEQGLYGYTF. CDR3 DNA sequence: TGCGCCAGCAGCTTGGAGCAGGGTCTCTATGGCTACACCTTC.

This clonotype turned up a few times. The genes are TRBV10-1 and TRBJ2-7; D call uncertain. The germline V gene encodes CDR1 WNHNN and CDR2 SYGVQD (reference sequence). CDR3 length: 12 amino acids. The germline V and J ends were trimmed by 2 bases and 9 bases, with 11 bases remaining between them. CDR3 sequence reads: CASSEHRGGQYF. Written as DNA, the CDR3 is TGCGCCAGCAGTGAGCATCGAGGCGGGCAGTACTTC.

J is TRBJ2-6 and V is TRBV30, with unresolved D. Trimming removed 5 bases at V and 2 bases at J, with 7 bases between. This CDR3 contains 13 residues. Germline loops: CDR1 GTSNPN, CDR2 SVGIG (reference sequence). The CDR3 loop reads CAWVRAGANVLTF. CDR3 sequence (DNA): TGTGCCTGGGTCAGAGCTGGGGCCAACGTCCTGACTTTC.